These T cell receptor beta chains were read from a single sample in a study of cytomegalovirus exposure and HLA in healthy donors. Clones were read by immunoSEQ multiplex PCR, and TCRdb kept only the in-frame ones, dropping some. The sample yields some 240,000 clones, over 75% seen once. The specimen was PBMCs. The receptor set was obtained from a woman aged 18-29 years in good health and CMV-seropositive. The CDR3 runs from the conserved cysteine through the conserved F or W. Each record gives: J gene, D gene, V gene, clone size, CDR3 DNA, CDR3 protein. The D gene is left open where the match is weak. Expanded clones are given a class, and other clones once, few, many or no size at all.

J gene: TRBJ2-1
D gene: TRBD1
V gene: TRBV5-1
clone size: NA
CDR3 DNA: TGCGCCAGCAGCGGAAGGACAGGGAAAAATGAGCAGTTCTTC
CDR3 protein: CASSGRTGKNEQFF

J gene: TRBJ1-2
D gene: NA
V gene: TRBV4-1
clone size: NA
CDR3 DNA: TGCGCCAGCAGCCAACCTACACAGGGTCGCTATGGCTACACCTTC
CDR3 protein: CASSQPTQGRYGYTF

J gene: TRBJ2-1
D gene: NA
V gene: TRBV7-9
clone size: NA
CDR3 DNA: TGTGCCAGCAGCTTGACACTCACAGGGAGCTCCTACAATGAGCAGTTCTTC
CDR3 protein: CASSLTLTGSSYNEQFF

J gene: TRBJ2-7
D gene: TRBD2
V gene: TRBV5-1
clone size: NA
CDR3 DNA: TGCGCCAGCAGCTTGGCTCTAGCGGGAGTCGCCGCCTACGAGCAGTACTTC
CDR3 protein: CASSLALAGVAAYEQYF

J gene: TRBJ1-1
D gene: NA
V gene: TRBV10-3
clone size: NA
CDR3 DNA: TGTGCCATCAGTGACGGGGGGGGCACTGAAGCTTTCTTT
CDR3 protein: CAISDGGGTEAFF

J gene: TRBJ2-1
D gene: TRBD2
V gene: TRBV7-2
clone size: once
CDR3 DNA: TGTGCCAGCAGCTTAGAGCCAGGGGCTAGCGGGTGGCGGTTCTTC
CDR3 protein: CASSLEPGASGWRFF

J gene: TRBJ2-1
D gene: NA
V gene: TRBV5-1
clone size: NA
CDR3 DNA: TGCGCCAGCAGCCCTTTTCGGGATCATTTACAGAATGAGCAGTTCTTC
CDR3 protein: CASSPFRDHLQNEQFF

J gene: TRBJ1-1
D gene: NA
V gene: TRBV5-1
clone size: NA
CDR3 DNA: TGCGCCAGCAGCTTCGGCCAGGGGAACACTGAAGCTTTCTTT
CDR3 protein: CASSFGQGNTEAFF

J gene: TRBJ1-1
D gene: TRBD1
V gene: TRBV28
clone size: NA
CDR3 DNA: TGTGCCAGCAGTTTATCGTGGCAGGGGGATAGGACTGAAGCTTTCTTT
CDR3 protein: CASSLSWQGDRTEAFF

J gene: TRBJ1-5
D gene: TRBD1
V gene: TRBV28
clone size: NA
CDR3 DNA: TGTGCCAGCAGTCCCAGACAGGGCGGGAATCAGCCCCAGCATTTT
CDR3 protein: CASSPRQGGNQPQHF

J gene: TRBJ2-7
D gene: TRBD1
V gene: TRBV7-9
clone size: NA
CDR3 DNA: TGTGCCAGCAGCTCACCGGGACAGGGGTACGAGCAGTACTTC
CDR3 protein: CASSSPGQGYEQYF

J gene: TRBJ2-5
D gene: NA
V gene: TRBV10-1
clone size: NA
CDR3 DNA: TGCGCCAGCAGTGAAGGCCTAGTTGAAGAGACCCAGTACTTC
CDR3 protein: CASSEGLVEETQYF

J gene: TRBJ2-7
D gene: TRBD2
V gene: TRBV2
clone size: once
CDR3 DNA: TGTGCCAGCAGTGAACCGACTAGCGGGAGCTCCTACGAGCAGTACTTC
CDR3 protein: CASSEPTSGSSYEQYF

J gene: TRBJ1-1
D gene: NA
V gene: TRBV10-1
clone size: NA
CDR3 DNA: TGCGCCAGCAGTGAGGCGGCCGTCACTGAAGCTTTCTTT
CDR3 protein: CASSEAAVTEAFF

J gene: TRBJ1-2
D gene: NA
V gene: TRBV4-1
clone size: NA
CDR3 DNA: TGCGCCAGCAGCCAAGCGGGGAGGGGCTACACCTTC
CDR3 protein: CASSQAGRGYTF

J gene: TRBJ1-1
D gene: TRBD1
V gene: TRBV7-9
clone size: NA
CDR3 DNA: TGTGCCAGCAGCGTCCGGGACAGGCTTGAAGCTTTCTTT
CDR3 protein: CASSVRDRLEAFF

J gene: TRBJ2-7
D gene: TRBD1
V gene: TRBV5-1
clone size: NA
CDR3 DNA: TGCGCCAGCAGCCCTTACAGGGGAGCTTCCTACGAGCAGTACTTC
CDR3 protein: CASSPYRGASYEQYF

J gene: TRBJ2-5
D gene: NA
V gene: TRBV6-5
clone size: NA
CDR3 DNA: TGTGCCAGCAGTTATAGCCTAGCGCAAACTCAAGAGACCCAGTACTTC
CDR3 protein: CASSYSLAQTQETQYF

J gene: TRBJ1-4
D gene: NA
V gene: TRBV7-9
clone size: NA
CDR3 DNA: TGTGCCAGCACCATACGACAGGCTAATGAAAAACTGTTTTTT
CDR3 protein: CASTIRQANEKLFF

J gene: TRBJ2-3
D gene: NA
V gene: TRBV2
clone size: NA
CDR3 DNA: TGTGCCAGCAAGCTAGGGGCCTACACAGATACGCAGTATTTT
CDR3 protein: CASKLGAYTDTQYF

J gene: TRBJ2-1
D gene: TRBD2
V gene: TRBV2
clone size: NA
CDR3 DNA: TGTGCCAGCATTTGGTCGGTTATTAGCGGGTCGAACAATGAGCAGTTCTTC
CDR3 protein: CASIWSVISGSNNEQFF

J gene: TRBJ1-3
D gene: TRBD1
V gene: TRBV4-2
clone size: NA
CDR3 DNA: TGTGCCAGCAGTCTCGGACAGGGGCAATACTCTGGAAACACCATATATTTT
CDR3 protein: CASSLGQGQYSGNTIYF

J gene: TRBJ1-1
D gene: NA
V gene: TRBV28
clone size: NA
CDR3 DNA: TGTGCCAGCAGTCACGGGGACACTCGAATTCTAGCTTTCTTT
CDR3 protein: CASSHGDTRILAFF

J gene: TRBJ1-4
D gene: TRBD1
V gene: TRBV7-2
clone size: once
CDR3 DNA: TGTGCCAGCAGCTTAAGACAGGGGGCTAATGAAAAACTGTTTTTT
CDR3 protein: CASSLRQGANEKLFF

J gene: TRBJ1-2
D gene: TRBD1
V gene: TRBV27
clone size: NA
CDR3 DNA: TGTGCCAGCGGTTGGCAGGGGGGAAGCTACACCTTC
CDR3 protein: CASGWQGGSYTF

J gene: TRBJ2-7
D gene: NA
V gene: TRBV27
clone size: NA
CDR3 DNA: TGTGCCAGCAGTGAAGGGTACGGGGGTCCGAAATCCAACGAGCAGTACTTC
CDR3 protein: CASSEGYGGPKSNEQYF

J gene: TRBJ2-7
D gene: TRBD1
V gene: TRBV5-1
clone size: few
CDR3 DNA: TGCGCCAGCAGCGGGGGACAGGCGAGTTCCTTCTACGAGCAGTACTTC
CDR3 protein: CASSGGQASSFYEQYF

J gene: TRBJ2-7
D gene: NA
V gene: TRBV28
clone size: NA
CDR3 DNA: TGTGCCAGCAGTTTACAGGGTCCCCACGAGCAGTACTTC
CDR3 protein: CASSLQGPHEQYF

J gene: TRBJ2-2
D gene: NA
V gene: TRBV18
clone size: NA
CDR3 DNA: TGTGCCAGCACCCAGACTAAGCTGGGCACCGGGGAGCTGTTTTTT
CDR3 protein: CASTQTKLGTGELFF

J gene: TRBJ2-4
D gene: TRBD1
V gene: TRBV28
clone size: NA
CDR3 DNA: TGTGCCAGCAGCCTCACCAGGGGGCAAAACATTCAGTACTTC
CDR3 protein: CASSLTRGQNIQYF

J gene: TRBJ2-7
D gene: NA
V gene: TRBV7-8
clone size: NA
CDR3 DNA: TGTGCCAGCAGCTTAGTAGGGGGAGGGAGTTCCGAGCAGTACTTC
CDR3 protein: CASSLVGGGSSEQYF

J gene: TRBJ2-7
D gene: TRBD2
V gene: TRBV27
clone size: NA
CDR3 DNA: TGTGCCAGCAGCATCGGGGGGGCGCCGACCTACGAGCAGTACTTC
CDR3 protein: CASSIGGAPTYEQYF

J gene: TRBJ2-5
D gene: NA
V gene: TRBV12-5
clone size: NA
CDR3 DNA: TGTGCTAGTGGTTTCCAGAACCAAGAGACCCAGTACTTC
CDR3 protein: CASGFQNQETQYF

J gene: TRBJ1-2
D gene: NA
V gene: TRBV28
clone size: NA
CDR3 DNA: TGTGCCAGCAGTTTACAGACTAACTATGGCTACACCTTC
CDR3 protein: CASSLQTNYGYTF

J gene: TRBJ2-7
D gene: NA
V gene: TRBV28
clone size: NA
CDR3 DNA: TGTGCCAGCAGTTTTTCGACGCGCGGGTTGGACTACGAGCAGTACTTC
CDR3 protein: CASSFSTRGLDYEQYF

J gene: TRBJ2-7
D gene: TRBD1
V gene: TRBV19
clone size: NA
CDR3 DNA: TGTGCCAGTGGAGACAGGGTGCTCTACGAGCAGTACTTC
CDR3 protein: CASGDRVLYEQYF

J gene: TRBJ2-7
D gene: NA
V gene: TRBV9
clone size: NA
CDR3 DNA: TGTGCCAGCAGCGTAGCCAGCGGACCTCTTTACGAGCAGTACTTC
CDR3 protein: CASSVASGPLYEQYF

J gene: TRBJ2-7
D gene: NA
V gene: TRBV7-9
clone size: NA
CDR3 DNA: TGTGCCAGCAGCTTAGGCGTCTTCGAGCAGTACTTC
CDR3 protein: CASSLGVFEQYF

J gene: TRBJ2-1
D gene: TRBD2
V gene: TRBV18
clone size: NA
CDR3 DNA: TGTGCCAGCTCACCAATGCTAGCGGGATTTAATGAGCAGTTCTTC
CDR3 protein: CASSPMLAGFNEQFF

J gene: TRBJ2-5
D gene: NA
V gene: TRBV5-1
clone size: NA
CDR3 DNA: TGCGCCAGCAGCCAGCACAGTCAAGAGACCCAGTACTTC
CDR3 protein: CASSQHSQETQYF

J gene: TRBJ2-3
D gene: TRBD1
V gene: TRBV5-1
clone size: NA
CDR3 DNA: TGCGCCAGCAGCATGGGTGTAGACAGGGGAACAGATACGCAGTATTTT
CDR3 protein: CASSMGVDRGTDTQYF

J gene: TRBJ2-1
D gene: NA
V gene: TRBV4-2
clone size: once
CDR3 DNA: TGTGCCAGCAGCCAAGGGCCAGACTACAGAGGGAATGAGCAGTTCTTC
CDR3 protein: CASSQGPDYRGNEQFF

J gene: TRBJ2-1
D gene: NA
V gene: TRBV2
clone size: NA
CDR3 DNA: TGTGCCAGCAGGGGGGCCCGGGGATCCAATGAGCAGTTCTTC
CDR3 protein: CASRGARGSNEQFF

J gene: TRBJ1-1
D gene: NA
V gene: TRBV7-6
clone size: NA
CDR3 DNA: TGTGCCAGCAGCTTAGTGGACATGAACACTGAAGCTTTCTTT
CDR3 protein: CASSLVDMNTEAFF

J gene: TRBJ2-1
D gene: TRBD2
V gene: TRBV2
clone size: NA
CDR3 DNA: TGTGCCAGCGGGACTAGACCCTTAGGGAATGAGCAGTTCTTC
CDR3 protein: CASGTRPLGNEQFF

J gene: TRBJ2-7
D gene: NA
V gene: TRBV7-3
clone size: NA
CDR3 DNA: TGTGCCAGCAGCTTGGGCCCCCTGACCGAGCAGTACTTC
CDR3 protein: CASSLGPLTEQYF

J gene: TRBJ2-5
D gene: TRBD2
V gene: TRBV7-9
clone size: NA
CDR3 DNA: TGTGCCAGCAGCGGGGGGGGGCAAGAGACCCAGTACTTC
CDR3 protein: CASSGGGQETQYF

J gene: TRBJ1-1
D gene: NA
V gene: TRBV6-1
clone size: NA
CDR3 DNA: TGTGCCAGCAGTGAACCAATCGGAGGCACTGAAGCTTTCTTT
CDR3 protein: CASSEPIGGTEAFF

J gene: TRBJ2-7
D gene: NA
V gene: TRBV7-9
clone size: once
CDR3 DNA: TGTGCCAGCAGCTTATTGTCCCGGGAGCAGTACTTC
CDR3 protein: CASSLLSREQYF

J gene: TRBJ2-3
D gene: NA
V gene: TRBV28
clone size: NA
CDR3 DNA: TGTGCCAGCAGTTTTCGTCGGGGAATCACAGATACGCAGTATTTT
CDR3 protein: CASSFRRGITDTQYF

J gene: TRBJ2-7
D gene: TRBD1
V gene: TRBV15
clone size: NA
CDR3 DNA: TGTGCCACCAGCAGAGGGGACAGGACCTACGAGCAGTACTTC
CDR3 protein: CATSRGDRTYEQYF

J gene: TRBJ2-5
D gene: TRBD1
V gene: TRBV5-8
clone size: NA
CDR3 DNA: TGTGCCAGCAGCTTGGGACAGGGTACTTCTACTGTGGAGACCCAGTACTTC
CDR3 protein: CASSLGQGTSTVETQYF

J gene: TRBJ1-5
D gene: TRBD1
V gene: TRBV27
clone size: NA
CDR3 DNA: TGTGCCAGCAGTTTATCTACAGGGGTGTCCCAGCCCCAGCATTTT
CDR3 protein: CASSLSTGVSQPQHF

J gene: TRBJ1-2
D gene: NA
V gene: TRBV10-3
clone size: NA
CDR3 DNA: TGTGCCATCAGTGGAGGAAGTAACTATGGCTACACCTTC
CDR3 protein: CAISGGSNYGYTF